Described below is a single T cell receptor beta chain sequence and its context. No antigen is known for it. Each donor was healthy, and each was a bone marrow donor. The study ran its PCR with 60 Vbeta and 13 Jbeta primers. Profiled with immunoSEQ multiplex PCR; TCRdb holds only in-frame clones, not every one. This sample has 150,000 to 200,000 clones, with roughly 80% found just once. The V and J ends lost 1 base and 3 bases respectively, with 14 bases between them. The CDR3 consists of 15 residues. Germline values: CDR1 GTSNPN, CDR2 SVGIG (reference sequence). This sample is drawn from a study of cytomegalovirus exposure and HLA in healthy donors. Study findings and constraints: Fewer N-insertions (relative to the approximately 670-donor mean) were reportedly seen in an Asian-associated ancestry cluster in a later analysis. A later analysis found that most CMV-associated TCR beta chains appeared HLA-restricted. Overall, around 150 TCR beta chains were annotated as cytomegalovirus-associated.

The chain is built from TRBV30 and TRBJ2-3; tentatively, D is TRBD1 (6 bases). Input material: PBMCs. The clonotype was recovered from a woman aged 40-49 years in good health and CMV-seropositive. CDR3: CAWSGGQGVTDTQYF. Here the CDR3 DNA reads TGTGCCTGGAGTGGGGGGCAAGGGGTAACAGATACGCAGTATTTT.